This T cell receptor (beta chain) was observed in a study of T-cell memory formation after mild COVID-19. The overall study: Largely, TCR clusters stayed within a single donor. Study-wide results and limits: Later expanders leaned CD4+, whereas clones that contracted between day 15 and 85 were balanced CD4/CD8. Largely, contracting CD4+ clones fell within CM and EM, and contracting CD8+ clones within EMRA. The finding that pre-infection memory included some responding clones suggested that cross-reactive memory joined.

The CDR3 has 15 residues. Germline V lookup: CDR1 SGHVS, CDR2 FNYEAQ. The ends lost 5 bases at V and 5 bases at J; junction bases unmatched: 7. Note on this clonotype: No antigen is known for it.

Via MiXCR, TCRdb re-called the 5' RACE reads, giving one row per CDR3 protein. The top ten hold about a fifth of the sample, which has around 300,000 distinct CDR3 sequences, 10% to 15% seen once. The clonotype was recovered from a man between 18 and 29 years old who had mild COVID-19 (a few samples of this study predate the infection). Cell type and time point are not known. Sequenced input: PBMCs or a T cell subset sorted from them (not recorded which). The chain uses TRBV7-6 and TRBJ2-7, with 12 positions matching TRBD2. The CDR3 reads CASSPWTSGAHEQYF. CDR3 DNA: TGTGCCAGCAGCCCCTGGACTAGCGGGGCACACGAGCAGTACTTC.